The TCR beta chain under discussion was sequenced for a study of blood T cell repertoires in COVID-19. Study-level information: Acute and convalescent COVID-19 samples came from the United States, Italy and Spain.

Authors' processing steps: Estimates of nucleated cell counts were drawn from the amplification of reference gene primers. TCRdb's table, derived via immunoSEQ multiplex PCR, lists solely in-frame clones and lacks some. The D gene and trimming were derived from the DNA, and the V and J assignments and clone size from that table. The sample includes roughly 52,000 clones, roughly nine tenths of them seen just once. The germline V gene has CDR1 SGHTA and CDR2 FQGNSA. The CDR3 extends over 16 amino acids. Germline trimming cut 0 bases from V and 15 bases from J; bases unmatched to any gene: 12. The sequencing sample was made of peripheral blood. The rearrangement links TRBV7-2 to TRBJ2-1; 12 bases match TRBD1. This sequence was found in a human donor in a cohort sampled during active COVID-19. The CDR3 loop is CASSLAGTGGKGNRFF. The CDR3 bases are TGTGCCAGCAGCTTAGCGGGGACAGGGGGCAAGGGCAATCGGTTCTTC.